Following are 17 T cell receptor beta chains from one sample sequenced in a study of OX40 agonist ivuxolimab in advanced cancers. Sequencing used immunoSEQ multiplex PCR; TCRdb keeps in-frame clones, though not all of them. The table shows 150,000 to 190,000 clones, with approximately 94% occurring only once. Sequences were derived from CD4+ or CD8+ T cells sorted from blood, sampled in a trial of the OX40 agonist ivuxolimab. All receptors derive from an adult with an advanced solid tumor such as melanoma, head and neck, liver or kidney cancer.

The chain uses TRBV14 and TRBJ2-5; D may be TRBD2 (6 bases). V lost 4 bases, J lost 2 bases, and 8 bases lay in between. Germline assignment: CDR1 SGHDN and CDR2 FVKESK. This CDR3 spans 13 amino acids. The CDR3 DNA follows: TGTGCCAGCAGCCGGGGACTTCAAGAGACCCAGTACTTC. As protein: CASSRGLQETQYF.

The CDR3 region is CASSPALHQPYEQYF. The CDR3 region has the DNA TGTGCCAGCAGCCCCGCCCTGCACCAGCCCTACGAGCAGTACTTC. The V call is TRBV11-2, the J call TRBJ2-7, with unresolved D. This CDR3 is 15 amino acids long. Germline CDR1 is SGHAT and CDR2 is FQNNGV. V was trimmed by 5 bases and J by 2 bases, leaving 16 bases between them.

The chain carries TRBV6-1 and TRBJ1-2; D uncertain. Germline CDR1 reads MNHNS; CDR2 reads SASEGT. V lost 0 bases and J 8 bases, leaving 10 bases between the germline ends. The CDR3 is 13 residues long. In nucleotides, the CDR3 is TGTGCCAGCAGTGAAGCCCGGGTAGGGGGCTACACCTTC. It is translated as CASSEARVGGYTF.

V gene TRBV9 combines with J gene TRBJ2-2, with 7 bases aligning to TRBD1. The V segment lost 2 bases and the J segment 2 bases; nucleotides outside the gene matches: 6. In germline, CDR1 is SGDLS, CDR2 YYNGEE. The length of the CDR3 is 16 residues. The CDR3 spells CASSVSGTANTGELFF. DNA of the CDR3: TGTGCCAGCAGCGTGAGTGGGACAGCTAACACCGGGGAGCTGTTTTTT.

The chain combines TRBV2 with TRBJ2-7; the D call may be TRBD1 or TRBD2 (6 bases each). Trimming cost V 8 bases and J 2 bases, with 16 bases left between them. Germline V gene lookup returns CDR1 SNHLY and CDR2 FYNNEI. CDR3 length: 14 amino acids. This chain's CDR3 is CASQGTPSTYEQYF. CDR3 DNA sequence: TGTGCCAGCCAGGGGACTCCCTCAACCTACGAGCAGTACTTC.

The chain links TRBV6-6 to TRBJ2-7, with 7 nucleotides matching TRBD2. This CDR3 has 16 residues. With V trimmed by 2 bases and J by 1 base, 8 bases remained unmatched. Germline V gene sequence: CDR1 MNHNY, CDR2 SVGAGI (reference sequence). The CDR3 region has the DNA TGTGCCAGCAGTTACCGCGGTAGCGGGCCGTCCTACGAGCAGTACTTC. Translated: CASSYRGSGPSYEQYF.

This rearrangement joins TRBV4-3 to TRBJ2-4; a possible D gene is TRBD2 (7 bases). CDR1 is LGHNA, CDR2 YSLEER, per germline. V lost 4 bases, J lost 1 base, and 17 bases lay in between. This CDR3 has 17 amino acids. CDR3 residues: CASSPGGQAGAKNIQYF. CDR3 coding DNA: TGCGCCAGCAGCCCGGGGGGCCAGGCGGGGGCCAAAAACATTCAGTACTTC.

CDR3 region: CASSPGLAGGPETQYF. The DNA of the CDR3 is TGTGCCAGCAGCCCGGGACTAGCGGGAGGGCCGGAGACCCAGTACTTC. The chain is built from TRBV5-4 and TRBJ2-5; TRBD2 matches at 16 bases. CDR1 and CDR2 from the germline V gene are SGHNT and YYREEE (reference sequence). The CDR3 is 16 amino acids. J gave up 5 bases and V 4 bases, and 5 bases lay outside the gene matches.

The genes are TRBV9 and TRBJ1-3, with TRBD1 matching over 9 bases. Germline CDR1 and CDR2: SGDLS and YYNGEE. V lost 4 bases to trimming and J lost 6 bases; unmatched junction nucleotides: 8. The CDR3 totals 15 residues. As DNA, the CDR3 is TGTGCCAGCAGCTCCAGACAGGGGGGAGTAAACACCATATATTTT. This encodes CASSSRQGGVNTIYF.

This chain links TRBV9 with TRBJ2-5; D remains ambiguous. Germline V gene data show CDR1 as SGDLS and CDR2 as YYNGEE. The CDR3 contains 14 residues. V dropped 0 bases and J dropped 5 bases, with 11 bases sitting between them. CDR3 sequence: CASSVDQTPETQYF. The CDR3 bases are TGTGCCAGCAGCGTAGACCAGACCCCCGAGACCCAGTACTTC.

The genes are TRBV9 and TRBJ1-3; D remains unclear. This CDR3 has 17 residues. With 0 bases removed from V and 0 bases from J, the gap between germline ends came to 13 bases. CDR1 is SGDLS and CDR2 is YYNGEE in the germline V gene. CDR3 loop: CASSVAYATLSGNTIYF. The CDR3 DNA reads TGTGCCAGCAGCGTAGCGTACGCAACTCTCTCTGGAAACACCATATATTTT.

The chain combines TRBV9 with TRBJ1-3, with 8 bases identical to TRBD1. CDR3 length: 14 amino acids. Looked up from germline, CDR1 is SGDLS and CDR2 is YYNGEE. Trimming cost V 5 bases and J 0 bases; bases outside gene matches: 1. CDR3 sequence: CASRGQGSGNTIYF. CDR3 DNA sequence: TGTGCCAGCAGAGGACAGGGCTCTGGAAACACCATATATTTT.

The rearrangement joins TRBV28 to TRBJ1-2; D gene unclear. Trimming took 5 bases from V and 2 from J, leaving 9 bases between them. This CDR3 spans 13 amino acids. The germline V gene encodes CDR1 MDHEN and CDR2 SYDVKM. The CDR3 loop is CASSLQLNYGYTF. The DNA of the CDR3 is TGTGCCAGCAGTCTACAGCTAAACTATGGCTACACCTTC.

This chain links TRBV5-4 with TRBJ2-3; TRBD1 aligns across 8 bases. This CDR3 is 15 amino acids long. The V segment lost 0 bases and the J segment 2 bases; nucleotides outside the gene matches: 2. The germline gives CDR1 SGHNT, CDR2 YYREEE (reference sequence). As DNA, the CDR3 is TGTGCCAGCAGCTTGGGACAGGGGATCACAGATACGCAGTATTTT. Residues: CASSLGQGITDTQYF.

The CDR3: CASSLHGEAFF. DNA for the CDR3: TGTGCCAGCAGCTTGCACGGGGAAGCTTTCTTT. The gene calls are TRBV11-1 and TRBJ1-1; D remains ambiguous. CDR3 length: 11 residues. The germline V and J ends were trimmed by 3 bases and 8 bases, with 7 bases remaining between them. CDR1 and CDR2 from the germline V gene are SGHAT and FQDESV (reference sequence).

For the CDR3, the DNA is TGTGCCAGCAGCCCCATGGTCGGGCCCATCTATGGCTACACCTTC. Its translation: CASSPMVGPIYGYTF. The rearrangement joins TRBV5-6 to TRBJ1-2; unclear D gene. The CDR3 has 15 amino acids. V lost 4 bases to trimming and J lost 4 bases, with 17 bases between them. The V gene's germline CDR1 is SGHDT and CDR2 YYEEEE.

Only one count was recorded for this clone. The rearrangement joins TRBV5-1 to TRBJ1-1, with D maybe TRBD1 (6 bases). The CDR3 extends over 13 amino acids. Germline V CDR1 and CDR2: SGHRS, YFSETQ. Trimming took 4 bases from V and 3 from J, leaving 10 bases between them. The CDR3 nucleotides are TGCGCCAGCAGCGTAACAGGGTACACTGAAGCTTTCTTT. Protein product: CASSVTGYTEAFF.